This TCR beta chain is drawn from a study of T cell repertoires in cytomegalovirus infection. TCRdb re-called the reads with MiXCR, one entry per CDR3 protein. The sample has roughly 800,000 distinct CDR3 sequences, roughly 29% seen once; the top ten hold about an eighth. Per the germline V gene, CDR1 is DFQATT and CDR2 is SNEGSKA (reference sequence). V was trimmed by 0 bases and J by 4 bases, leaving 10 bases between them. This CDR3 comprises 14 residues. The sample holds a few counts of this clonotype. Its specificity is not known. The clonotype originates from a human donor in good health (CMV status not recorded). Some clones in this sample may be carry-over from other donors' samples. The sample here was cultured CD8+ T cells from PBMCs, taken from culture after CMV antigen stimulation. This chain connects TRBV20-1 to TRBJ2-1, with D uncertain. In nucleotides, the CDR3 is TGCAGTGCTAGAGAGAGGTCTTCGTACAATGAGCAGTTCTTC. It is translated as CSARERSSYNEQFF.